Listed below are T cell receptor beta chains from one sample, sequenced in a study of blood T cell repertoires in COVID-19. Here immunoSEQ multiplex PCR was the method, and the copy in TCRdb shows in-frame clones only, minus some. The table has around 320,000 clones, over 85% seen once. The sequenced sample consisted of PBMCs or T cells enriched from blood (not recorded which). Every receptor here comes from a woman aged 45 to 65 who had been exposed to COVID-19. Both conserved end residues are part of each CDR3. The D gene is left open where the match is weak. Some rows have no size entry. The others give once, few or many, or a class for an expanded clone.

size	V	J	D	CDR3	DNA
.	TRBV2	TRBJ1-3	.	CASSPQSGGNTIYF	TGTGCCAGCAGTCCCCAGTCGGGAGGAAACACCATATATTTT
.	TRBV7-9	TRBJ1-5	TRBD1	CASSLAGTGDQPQHF	TGTGCCAGCAGCTTAGCGGGGACAGGTGATCAGCCCCAGCATTTT
.	TRBV11-2	TRBJ2-7	TRBD1	CASSLVGGTGASYEQYF	TGTGCCAGCAGCTTAGTGGGAGGGACAGGGGCGTCCTACGAGCAGTACTTC
.	TRBV2	TRBJ1-4	.	CASSLQGLLWEKLFF	TGTGCCAGCAGCCTCCAGGGTCTGCTTTGGGAAAAACTGTTTTTT
.	TRBV10-3	TRBJ1-3	.	CAISEGNSGNTIYF	TGTGCCATCAGTGAGGGCAACTCTGGAAACACCATATATTTT
.	TRBV27	TRBJ2-7	.	CASSLSWGPSYEQYF	TGTGCCAGCAGTTTATCCTGGGGGCCCTCCTACGAGCAGTACTTC
.	TRBV12-3/TRBV12-4	TRBJ2-5	TRBD2	CASSLSGTKTQYF	TGTGCCAGCAGTTTGTCTGGGACTAAGACCCAGTACTTC
.	TRBV28	TRBJ1-5	TRBD1	CASSFKGVGQGILFNQPQHF	TGTGCCAGCAGTTTTAAAGGTGTGGGACAGGGGATTTTGTTCAATCAGCCCCAGCATTTT
once	TRBV19	TRBJ2-7	.	CASSLLQGGEQYF	TGTGCCAGTAGTCTACTACAAGGGGGCGAGCAGTACTTC
.	TRBV2	TRBJ2-5	.	CASSDTTGRLRGKPRETQYF	TGTGCCAGCAGTGATACGACCGGCAGACTAAGGGGGAAACCCCGAGAGACCCAGTACTTC